This entry lists 27 T cell receptor beta chains sequenced from one sample in a study of blood T cell repertoires in COVID-19. Some clones are missing from TCRdb's copy, which holds only in-frame ones; the method was immunoSEQ multiplex PCR. The table shows 250,000 to 350,000 clones, with 80% to 95% occurring only once. Sequenced material: PBMCs or T cells enriched from blood (not recorded which). The receptors originated from a woman in her thirties who had recovered from COVID-19.

The CDR3 coding sequence is TGTGCCAGCAGTAGTGGGCAGGGAAGGGCTGGGGCCAACGTCCTGACTTTC. This encodes CASSSGQGRAGANVLTF. J is TRBJ2-6 and V is TRBV25-1; maybe TRBD1 (5 bases). The germline CDR1 and CDR2 sequences are MGHDK and SYGVNS. This CDR3 spans 17 amino acids. Trimming shortened V by 5 bases and J by 2 bases, and 16 bases separated the two germline ends.

The chain employs TRBV9 and TRBJ2-7, with 8 bases lining up with TRBD2. The germline gives CDR1 SGDLS, CDR2 YYNGEE. The CDR3 consists of 12 residues. V was pared by 3 bases and J by 6 bases, with 2 bases of the junction left unmatched. The CDR3 region has the DNA TGTGCCAGCAGCGCGGGGGGGATCGAGCAGTACTTC. This translates into CASSAGGIEQYF.

The rearrangement joins TRBV9 to TRBJ2-5, with 11 bases fitting TRBD2. CDR1 and CDR2 from the germline V gene are SGDLS and YYNGEE. V lost 5 bases to trimming and J lost 5 bases; unmatched junction nucleotides: 8. The CDR3 loop spans 15 amino acids. The CDR3 here is CASSRLSGGAETQYF. As DNA, the CDR3 is TGTGCCAGCAGTCGACTTAGCGGGGGGGCGGAGACCCAGTACTTC.

The V and J genes are TRBV19 and TRBJ1-5; 10 bases line up with TRBD1. The germline V gene encodes CDR1 LNHDA and CDR2 SQIVND (reference sequence). Germline trimming cut 1 base from V and 0 bases from J; bases unmatched to any gene: 9. This CDR3 contains 19 residues. The CDR3 sequence: CASSIAGTGVLHSNQPQHF. The CDR3 DNA follows: TGTGCCAGTAGTATAGCGGGGACAGGGGTCCTCCATAGCAATCAGCCCCAGCATTTT. Full variable domain (outside the CDR3, taken from reference TRBV19 and TRBJ1-5): DGGITQSPKYLFRKEGQNVTLSCEQNLNHDAMYWYRQDPGQGLRLIYYSQIVNDFQKGDIAEGYSVSREKKESFPLTVTSAQKNPTAFYLCASSIAGTGVLHSNQPQHFGDGTRLSIL.

CDR3 protein: CASSLIAHEAFF. Written as DNA, the CDR3 is TGTGCCAGCAGTTTAATCGCACACGAAGCTTTCTTT. The chain uses TRBV27 and TRBJ1-1; D is unclear. CDR3 length: 12 amino acids. V was shortened by 2 bases and J by 8 bases, with 9 bases between the two germline ends. Germline CDR1 is MNHEY and CDR2 is SMNVEV (reference sequence).

V is TRBV4-3 and J is TRBJ2-7; 10 nucleotides line up with TRBD2. The CDR3 contains 14 residues. Germline V gene data show CDR1 as LGHNA and CDR2 as YSLEER. V gave up 3 bases and J gave up 3 bases; unmatched junction bases: 2. Here the CDR3 reads CASSHTSGNYEQYF. The DNA for the CDR3 is TGCGCCAGCAGCCATACTAGCGGGAACTACGAGCAGTACTTC.

The chain is built from TRBV2 and TRBJ1-2; tentatively, D is TRBD1 (5 bases). Germline loops: CDR1 SNHLY, CDR2 FYNNEI. The CDR3 is 16 residues long. The germline V and J ends were trimmed by 0 bases and 6 bases, with 17 bases remaining between them. The CDR3 is CASSEALQGPRDGYTF. CDR3 sequence (DNA): TGTGCCAGCAGTGAAGCGCTTCAGGGCCCTCGGGATGGCTACACCTTC.

This chain connects TRBV5-1 to TRBJ1-5; D is ambiguous. CDR1 and CDR2 from the germline V gene are SGHRS and YFSETQ. CDR3 length equals 16 residues. V shed 0 bases and J shed 4 bases, with 14 bases lying between them. The CDR3 coding sequence is TGCGCCAGCAGCTTGGTTCCTGCCCGGGGAAATCAGCCCCAGCATTTT. Its translation: CASSLVPARGNQPQHF. Supplemented by reference TRBV5-1 and TRBJ1-5, the full variable domain reads KAGVTQTPRYLIKTRGQQVTLSCSPISGHRSVSWYQQTPGQGLQFLFEYFSETQRNKGNFPGRFSGRQFSNSRSEMNVSTLELGDSALYLCASSLVPARGNQPQHFGDGTRLSIL.

The chain joins TRBV12-3 or TRBV12-4 to TRBJ2-7; a possible D gene is TRBD2 (5 bases). Between the trimmed V and J ends, which lost 1 base and 6 bases, there was a span of 10 bases. This CDR3 region has 13 residues. The CDR3 here is CASSLGIGGEQYF. As DNA, the CDR3 is TGTGCCAGCAGTTTAGGGATCGGAGGCGAGCAGTACTTC.

Note on this clone: Given the absence of the conserved phenylalanine or tryptophan at the CDR3 end, a read error is likely. No DNA is shown, since the ends of the CDR3 on it are uncertain; the CDR3 is the one TCRdb lists. This chain links TRBV28 with TRBJ2-7; the table's D call of TRBD1 was not tested on the DNA. The germline CDR1 and CDR2 sequences are MDHEN and SYDVKM. The CDR3 is 14 amino acids long, termini counted. CDR3 loop: CASSPPGRRTGGML.

V is TRBV15 and J is TRBJ1-5; D not certain. The germline V gene has CDR1 LNHNV and CDR2 YYDKDF (reference sequence). CDR3 size: 15 residues. V lost 1 base and J 7 bases, leaving 14 bases between the germline ends. CDR3 region: CATSRASASGQPQHF. The DNA for the CDR3 is TGTGCCACCAGCAGAGCGTCGGCTTCGGGGCAGCCCCAGCATTTT.

The chain joins TRBV10-3 to TRBJ1-5, with D unclear. The CDR3 extends over 14 amino acids. Germline V gene lookup returns CDR1 ENHRY and CDR2 SYGVKD. The V end was cut by 6 bases, the J end by 2 bases, with 11 bases between. The CDR3 region has the DNA TGTGCCATCAGCCAGGAGGATCGCAATCAGCCCCAGCATTTT. Translating gives CAISQEDRNQPQHF.

The V and J genes are TRBV9 and TRBJ2-7, with 7 bases fitting TRBD2. J gave up 0 bases and V 3 bases, and 9 bases lay outside the gene matches. The germline V gene encodes CDR1 SGDLS and CDR2 YYNGEE. The CDR3 contains 16 residues. The CDR3 DNA follows: TGTGCCAGCAGCGCGGGGGGACTCCAAAGCTCCTACGAGCAGTACTTC. Amino acid sequence: CASSAGGLQSSYEQYF.

The chain combines TRBV28 with TRBJ1-4; D is perhaps TRBD1 (6 bases). The CDR3 length is 17 residues. The V gene lost 10 bases and the J gene lost 7 bases, with 28 bases spanning the gap. CDR1 MDHEN and CDR2 SYDVKM come from the germline V gene. The CDR3 spells CATSGRGHYPGGEKLFF. The CDR3 coding sequence is TGTGCCACCTCCGGTCGGGGACACTATCCTGGGGGTGAAAAACTGTTTTTT.

The V and J genes are TRBV27 and TRBJ1-4; tentative D call: TRBD1 (5 bases). Germline V lookup: CDR1 MNHEY, CDR2 SMNVEV (reference sequence). The V gene lost 6 bases and the J gene lost 8 bases, with 19 bases spanning the gap. This CDR3 spans 15 amino acids. CDR3 DNA: TGTGCCAGCAGGACCTCGGCGAAGGGGAAAGAAAAACTGTTTTTT. Translated: CASRTSAKGKEKLFF.

The V and J genes are TRBV7-2 and TRBJ1-1, with 7 bases identical to TRBD1. The V and J ends lost 5 bases and 5 bases, in that order; junction bases with no gene match: 5. This CDR3 comprises 13 residues. From germline, CDR1 is SGHTA and CDR2 FQGNSA. Here the CDR3 reads CASSMTGWTEAFF. Here the CDR3 DNA reads TGTGCCAGCAGCATGACAGGGTGGACTGAAGCTTTCTTT.

The V and J genes are TRBV28 and TRBJ2-1; TRBD1 is a possible D gene (6 bases). The CDR3 contains 14 residues. V dropped 8 bases and J dropped 2 bases, with 13 bases sitting between them. Germline V gene data show CDR1 as MDHEN and CDR2 as SYDVKM. The CDR3: CASSLDSPYNEQFF. CDR3 in DNA: TGTGCCAGCTCTTTGGACAGCCCCTACAATGAGCAGTTCTTC. The complete variable domain, with remaining parts taken from reference TRBV28 and TRBJ2-1, reads DVKVTQSSRYLVKRTGEKVFLECVQDMDHENMFWYRQDPGLGLRLIYFSYDVKMKEKGDIPEGYSVSREKKERFSLILESASTNQTSMYLCASSLDSPYNEQFFGPGTRLTVL.

This chain links TRBV5-4 with TRBJ2-1, with D possibly TRBD2 on 5 matching bases. There are 15 residues in the CDR3. The V gene's germline CDR1 is SGHNT and CDR2 YYREEE (reference sequence). V lost 0 bases and J lost 4, with 11 bases in between. The CDR3 reads CASSLAGVGYNEQFF. CDR3 bases: TGTGCCAGCAGCTTGGCCGGGGTCGGATACAATGAGCAGTTCTTC.

J is TRBJ1-2 and V is TRBV7-9; 9 positions match TRBD1. Trimming cost V 3 bases and J 3 bases; bases outside gene matches: 2. The germline V gene encodes CDR1 SEHNR and CDR2 FQNEAQ (reference sequence). This CDR3 region has 14 residues. DNA for the CDR3: TGTGCCAGCAGCTTTACAGGGGGCGACTATGGCTACACCTTC. Protein: CASSFTGGDYGYTF.

The chain carries TRBV4-3 and TRBJ2-2, with a possible D match to TRBD2 (6 bases). This CDR3 has 16 amino acids. Trimming removed 3 bases from V and 4 bases from J, with 15 bases in between. Germline CDR1 reads LGHNA; CDR2 reads YSLEER. CDR3 in amino acids: CASSQRDSSITGELFF. Written as DNA, the CDR3 is TGCGCCAGCAGCCAGAGGGACTCCTCGATCACCGGGGAGCTGTTTTTT.

The CDR3: CASPTRNTGELFF. The CDR3 nucleotides read TGTGCCAGTCCGACACGTAACACCGGGGAGCTGTTTTTT. V gene TRBV19 combines with J gene TRBJ2-2; D gene unclear. The CDR3 has 13 amino acids. Per the germline V gene, CDR1 is LNHDA and CDR2 is SQIVND (reference sequence). V lost 8 bases to trimming and J lost 2 bases, with 9 bases between them. Supplemented by reference TRBV19 and TRBJ2-2, the full variable domain reads DGGITQSPKYLFRKEGQNVTLSCEQNLNHDAMYWYRQDPGQGLRLIYYSQIVNDFQKGDIAEGYSVSREKKESFPLTVTSAQKNPTAFYLCASPTRNTGELFFGEGSRLTVL.

The V and J genes are TRBV18 and TRBJ1-1, with TRBD1 matching over 7 bases. CDR1 KGHSH and CDR2 LQKENI come from the germline V gene. The CDR3 has 12 residues. V gave up 6 bases and J gave up 3 bases; unmatched junction bases: 1. The CDR3 DNA follows: TGTGCCAGCTCGACAGGGTACACTGAAGCTTTCTTT. Its protein product is CASSTGYTEAFF.

This clone was seen once. The rearrangement uses TRBV6-5 and TRBJ2-1; TRBD2 aligns across 7 bases. J was trimmed by 10 bases and V by 6 bases; bases with no gene match: 15. The CDR3 runs 15 residues. In germline, CDR1 is MNHEY, CDR2 SVGAGI. The CDR3 DNA reads as TGTGCCAGCAGCACCCCCGCCGGCGGGAGTGGAGAGCAGTTCTTC. Translated, it gives CASSTPAGGSGEQFF.

This chain connects TRBV28 to TRBJ1-1, with a tentative D call TRBD1 (5 bases). The CDR3 is 12 residues long. Trimming shortened V by 3 bases and J by 6 bases, and 8 bases separated the two germline ends. The germline CDR1 and CDR2 sequences are MDHEN and SYDVKM. CDR3 bases: TGTGCCAGCAGTTTTTGGGGCCCTGAAGCTTTCTTT. This gives the protein CASSFWGPEAFF.

This rearrangement joins TRBV2 to TRBJ2-2; 8 bases agree with TRBD2. This CDR3 is 15 amino acids long. After removal of 4 bases from V and 6 bases from J, the junction contained 7 bases not matched to a gene. Looked up from germline, CDR1 is SNHLY and CDR2 is FYNNEI. This chain's CDR3 is CASSGLAGKAGELFF. CDR3 DNA sequence: TGTGCCAGCAGTGGCCTAGCGGGCAAGGCCGGGGAGCTGTTTTTT.

The chain uses TRBV7-3 and TRBJ2-7; 7 bases align to TRBD1. CDR3 length: 14 amino acids. In germline, CDR1 is SGHTA, CDR2 FQGTGA. With V trimmed by 2 bases and J by 0 bases, 1 base remained unmatched. For the CDR3, the DNA is TGTGCCAGCAGCTTAGCAGGGGGCTCCTACGAGCAGTACTTC. Amino acid sequence: CASSLAGGSYEQYF.

V is TRBV7-9 and J is TRBJ2-5, with D maybe TRBD2 (6 bases). The CDR3 has 14 residues. Germline V lookup: CDR1 SEHNR, CDR2 FQNEAQ (reference sequence). V was cut by 2 bases and J by 4 bases, with 11 bases left in between. The chain's CDR3 is CASSLSIGRETQYF. For the CDR3, the DNA is TGTGCCAGCAGCTTATCCATCGGGAGAGAGACCCAGTACTTC.